These 13 T cell receptor beta chains came from one sample sequenced in a study of blood T cell repertoires in COVID-19. The data were produced by immunoSEQ multiplex PCR, yet TCRdb's version contains in-frame clones alone and is incomplete. There are around 68,000 clones in the sample; 85% to 95% occur only once, and 2.5% to 3% lies in the top ten. Specimen: peripheral blood. The source is a man aged 65-85 years with active COVID-19.

The chain employs TRBV28 and TRBJ2-7; 13 positions agree with TRBD2. The CDR3 is made up of 15 amino acids. The germline CDR1 and CDR2 sequences are MDHEN and SYDVKM. The CDR3 nucleotides read TGTGCCAGCAGTCTATGGACTAGCGGGAGCTACGAGCAGTACGTC. It is translated as CASSLWTSGSYEQYV.

J is TRBJ1-4 and V is TRBV18, with D unresolved. CDR3 length: 12 residues. Trimming removed 3 bases at V and 7 bases at J, with 6 bases between. The germline CDR1 and CDR2 sequences are KGHSH and LQKENI. DNA for the CDR3: TGTGCCAGCTCACCTTCGGGTGAAAAACTGTTTTTT. Protein: CASSPSGEKLFF.

The chain employs TRBV7-9 and TRBJ1-1, with 9 bases lining up with TRBD1. The CDR3 sequence is 16 residues long. J was trimmed by 5 bases and V by 3 bases; bases with no gene match: 10. Germline CDR1 SEHNR, CDR2 FQNEAQ (reference sequence). CDR3 coding DNA: TGTGCCAGCAGCTTCCGCGGGACAGGGACGGGGACTGAAGCTTTCTTT. It is translated as CASSFRGTGTGTEAFF.

The V gene is TRBV5-1, the J gene TRBJ2-2; possible D gene TRBD2, 6 bases. Germline V gene sequence: CDR1 SGHRS, CDR2 YFSETQ. The CDR3 totals 14 residues. Trimming left V 3 bases short and J 0 bases short, with 6 bases between. CDR3 region: CASSWGANTGELFF. The DNA for the CDR3 is TGCGCCAGCAGCTGGGGGGCGAACACCGGGGAGCTGTTTTTT. The full variable domain, completed using reference TRBV5-1 and TRBJ2-2, is KAGVTQTPRYLIKTRGQQVTLSCSPISGHRSVSWYQQTPGQGLQFLFEYFSETQRNKGNFPGRFSGRQFSNSRSEMNVSTLELGDSALYLCASSWGANTGELFFGEGSRLTVL.

The CDR3 sequence: CASRDPGESQNIQYF. DNA of the CDR3: TGTGCCAGTAGAGATCCGGGGGAGTCCCAAAACATTCAGTACTTC. The chain links TRBV19 to TRBJ2-4; D possibly corresponds to TRBD2 (6 bases). The length of the CDR3 is 15 residues. Trimming cost V 6 bases and J 5 bases, with 17 bases left between them. CDR1 is LNHDA and CDR2 is SQIVND in the germline V gene (reference sequence). Combining the CDR3 with reference TRBV19 and TRBJ2-4 gives the whole variable domain DGGITQSPKYLFRKEGQNVTLSCEQNLNHDAMYWYRQDPGQGLRLIYYSQIVNDFQKGDIAEGYSVSREKKESFPLTVTSAQKNPTAFYLCASRDPGESQNIQYFGAGTRLSVL.

The chain joins TRBV4-1 to TRBJ2-1, with TRBD2 matching 13 bases. Trimming cost V 2 bases and J 9 bases; bases outside gene matches: 13. Germline-derived CDR1 and CDR2 are MGHRA and YSYEKL. CDR3 length: 18 residues. The CDR3 region is CASSQKGLAGPTTVEQFF. CDR3 coding DNA: TGCGCCAGCAGCCAAAAGGGACTAGCGGGGCCCACTACAGTTGAGCAGTTCTTC.

This rearrangement joins TRBV27 to TRBJ2-7; 9 nucleotides line up with TRBD1. Trimming took 5 bases from V and 6 from J; bases not matched to a gene: 11. This CDR3 has 15 amino acids. Per germline, CDR1 MNHEY and CDR2 SMNVEV (reference sequence). The CDR3 DNA is TGTGCCAGCAGTCTCCCACGGACAGGGGTTATCGAGCAGTACGTC. Its translation: CASSLPRTGVIEQYV.

This chain joins TRBV5-8 and TRBJ2-1; 9 bases are a match to TRBD1. The V and J ends lost 4 bases and 1 base, in that order; junction bases with no gene match: 6. The CDR3 runs to 16 residues. The germline V gene has CDR1 SGHTS and CDR2 YDEGEE. CDR3 nucleotide sequence: TGTGCCAGCAGCGCCCGGACAGGGGTGTCCTACAATGAGCAGTTCTTC. This gives the protein CASSARTGVSYNEQFF.

In this sample, this clone turned up once. This chain uses TRBV5-6 with TRBJ2-3, with TRBD1 identical over 9 bases. Germline V gene data show CDR1 as SGHDT and CDR2 as YYEEEE. Germline trimming cut 4 bases from V and 3 bases from J; bases unmatched to any gene: 12. The CDR3 extends over 17 amino acids. The CDR3 nucleotides are TGTGCCAGCAGCGCTTTCGGGACAGGGACGGGGACAGATACGCAGTATTTT. Translation gives CASSAFGTGTGTDTQYF.

J is TRBJ2-3 and V is TRBV6-2 or TRBV6-3, with TRBD2 matching over 8 bases. Germline CDR1 is MNHEY and CDR2 is SVGEGT. The CDR3 is made up of 18 amino acids. With V trimmed by 4 bases and J by 2 bases, 14 bases remained unmatched. The CDR3 region has the DNA TGTGCCAGCAGTTCGAAGCCCCGTCTAGCGGGCACCACAGATACGCAGTATTTT. Translating it yields CASSSKPRLAGTTDTQYF.

The chain recombines TRBV5-5 with TRBJ2-7; 11 positions agree with TRBD2. The CDR3 contains 15 residues. CDR1 and CDR2 from the germline V gene are SGHKS and YYEKEE (reference sequence). V was clipped by 0 bases and J by 6 bases; unmatched bases: 5. The CDR3 loop is CASSLVLAGGGEQYF. The CDR3 nucleotides read TGTGCCAGCAGCTTGGTGCTAGCGGGGGGTGGCGAGCAGTACTTC. Together with reference TRBV5-5 and TRBJ2-7, the CDR3 gives the full variable domain: DAGVTQSPTHLIKTRGQQVTLRCSPISGHKSVSWYQQVLGQGPQFIFQYYEKEERGRGNFPDRFSARQFPNYSSELNVNALLLGDSALYLCASSLVLAGGGEQYFGPGTRLTVT.

This chain uses TRBV7-9 with TRBJ2-1, with 7 bases that match TRBD1. CDR1 and CDR2 from the germline V gene are SEHNR and FQNEAQ (reference sequence). The CDR3 length is 15 residues. V shed 1 base and J 2 bases; nucleotides not matched to a gene: 2. The CDR3 coding sequence is TGTGCCAGCAGCTTAGAAGGGGGCGCCTACAATGAGCAGTTCTTC. Its protein product is CASSLEGGAYNEQFF. Drawing the rest from reference TRBV7-9 and TRBJ2-1, the complete variable domain is DTGVSQNPRHKITKRGQNVTFRCDPISEHNRLYWYRQTLGQGPEFLTYFQNEAQLEKSRLLSDRFSAERPKGSFSTLEIQRTEQGDSAMYLCASSLEGGAYNEQFFGPGTRLTVL.

The rearrangement joins TRBV15 to TRBJ1-3; no clear D gene. Germline V gene data show CDR1 as LNHNV and CDR2 as YYDKDF (reference sequence). This CDR3 has 12 residues. The ends were cut back, 4 bases at V and 4 bases at J, with 5 bases in the middle. CDR3 in DNA: TGTGCCACCAGCACCAAAGGAAACACCATATATTTT. Translating gives CATSTKGNTIYF.